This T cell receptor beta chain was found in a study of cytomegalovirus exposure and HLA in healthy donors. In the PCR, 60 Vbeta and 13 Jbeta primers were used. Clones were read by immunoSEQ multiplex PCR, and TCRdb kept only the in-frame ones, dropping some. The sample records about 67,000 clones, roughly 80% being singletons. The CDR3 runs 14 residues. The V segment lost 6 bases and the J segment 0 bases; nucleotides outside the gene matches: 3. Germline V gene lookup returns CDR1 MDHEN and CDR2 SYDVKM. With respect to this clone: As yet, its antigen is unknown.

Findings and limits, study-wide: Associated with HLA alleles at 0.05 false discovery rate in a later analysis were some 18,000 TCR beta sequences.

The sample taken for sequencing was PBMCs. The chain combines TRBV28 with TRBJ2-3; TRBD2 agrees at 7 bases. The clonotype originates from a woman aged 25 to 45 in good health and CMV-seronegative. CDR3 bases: TGTGCCAGCAGACGAGCGGGGAGCACAGATACGCAGTATTTT. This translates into CASRRAGSTDTQYF.